Following are 30 T cell receptor beta chains from one sample sequenced in a study of T-cell memory formation after mild COVID-19. Via MiXCR, TCRdb re-called the 5' RACE reads, giving one row per CDR3 protein. This table holds nearly 110,000 distinct CDR3 sequences, approximately 13% found once. Sequencing was done on a sample of PBMCs or a T cell subset sorted from them (not recorded which). These receptors all come from an adult woman who had mild COVID-19 (a few samples of this study predate the infection). Cell type and time point are not known.

V gene TRBV4-2 combines with J gene TRBJ2-3, with D possibly being TRBD1 (5 bases). The CDR3 has 15 amino acids. Trimming cost V 0 bases and J 6 bases, with 13 bases left between them. Germline lookup yields CDR1 LGHNA and CDR2 YNFKEQ. Here the CDR3 DNA reads TGTGCCAGCAGCCAAGAGTGGGGCGGTGGGGATACGCAGTATTTT. Translating gives CASSQEWGGGDTQYF.

This clonotype was seen many times. The chain joins TRBV5-1 to TRBJ2-5; 10 bases agree with TRBD2. Germline CDR1 is SGHRS and CDR2 is YFSETQ. There are 16 residues in the CDR3. V dropped 4 bases and J dropped 0; count of bases not matched to a gene: 6. The CDR3 loop is CASSPGLAAYQETQYF. The CDR3 nucleotides read TGCGCCAGCAGCCCAGGACTAGCGGCGTACCAAGAGACCCAGTACTTC. The full variable domain, with the rest looked up from reference TRBV5-1 and TRBJ2-5, is KAGVTQTPRYLIKTRGQQVTLSCSPISGHRSVSWYQQTPGQGLQFLFEYFSETQRNKGNFPGRFSGRQFSNSRSEMNVSTLELGDSALYLCASSPGLAAYQETQYFGPGTRLLVL.

The chain recombines TRBV7-9 with TRBJ1-1, with 8 bases matching TRBD1. This CDR3 is built from 20 residues. Germline CDR1 reads SEHNR; CDR2 reads FQNEAQ (reference sequence). V was clipped by 1 base and J by 3 bases; unmatched bases: 19. The CDR3 DNA reads TGTGCCAGCAGCTTAGTCCTCCTTATCCATCAGGGGGCGCGGGACACTGAAGCTTTCTTT. Its protein is CASSLVLLIHQGARDTEAFF.

The rearrangement joins TRBV6-2 or TRBV6-3 to TRBJ2-1; 8 bases align to TRBD2. J gave up 7 bases and V 6 bases, and 14 bases lay outside the gene matches. The CDR3 extends over 16 amino acids. CDR1 is MNHEY, CDR2 SVGEGT, per germline. CDR3 amino acids: CASRPPGREGINEQFF. The CDR3 DNA reads TGTGCCAGCAGACCCCCCGGGAGGGAGGGAATAAATGAGCAGTTCTTC.

J is TRBJ2-7 and V is TRBV5-1; the D gene is possibly TRBD1 (6 bases). Germline V gene lookup returns CDR1 SGHRS and CDR2 YFSETQ. V was cut by 2 bases and J by 6 bases, with 12 bases left in between. The CDR3 consists of 13 residues. The CDR3 protein is CASSFRGQSEQYF. The CDR3 DNA sequence: TGCGCCAGCAGCTTCCGCGGACAGTCCGAGCAGTACTTC.

This clonotype was seen more than once but under ten times. V is TRBV21-1 and J is TRBJ2-7; the table gives TRBD1 as D, unverified against the DNA. TRBV21-1 is flagged as a pseudogene. The CDR3 length is 13 residues. CDR3 in DNA: TGTGCCAGCAGCCGAGTACTGACTTACAGCCCCAAATTC. Translation gives CASSRVLTYSPKF.

In this sample, this clonotype turned up many times. This CDR3 is missing its conserved last phenylalanine or tryptophan, likely due to a read error. The DNA is left out, because the CDR3 cannot be placed on it with certainty; the CDR3 is given as TCRdb lists it. The genes are TRBV7-6 and TRBJ1-4; no DNA check was done on the table's D call, TRBD1. The germline CDR1 and CDR2 sequences are SGHVS and FNYEAQ. The CDR3 region is 12 residues in length, termini included. Here the CDR3 reads CASSLGGHHRAV.

This clonotype was counted a few times. The chain uses TRBV20-1 and TRBJ1-5; D call uncertain. Germline CDR1 reads DFQATT; CDR2 reads SNEGSKA (reference sequence). With 3 bases removed from V and 7 bases from J, the gap between germline ends came to 10 bases. The CDR3 extends over 12 amino acids. The chain's CDR3 is CSASDLGQPQHF. CDR3 in DNA: TGCAGTGCTAGCGACCTGGGCCAGCCCCAGCATTTT.

The table lists this clonotype with many counts. The chain uses TRBV3-1 and TRBJ2-7; 9 bases align to TRBD2. Germline CDR1 is LGHDT and CDR2 is YNNKEL (reference sequence). The CDR3 is made up of 15 amino acids. The J segment lost 4 bases and the V segment lost 5 bases, leaving 9 bases of the junction unmatched. The DNA for the CDR3 is TGTGCCAGCAGCGATGGGACTAGCTCTATTTACGAGCAGTACTTC. It codes for CASSDGTSSIYEQYF.

This clonotype was detected many times. The chain links TRBV7-4 to TRBJ1-5, with D possibly TRBD1 on 5 matching bases. CDR1 and CDR2 from the germline V gene are SGHVT and SQSDAQ. The CDR3 sequence is 16 residues long. V lost 1 base, J lost 1 base, and 11 bases lay in between. CDR3 loop: CASSLVVRESNQPQHF. The CDR3 DNA is TGTGCCAGCAGCTTAGTAGTCAGGGAGAGCAATCAGCCCCAGCATTTT.

This clonotype was seen more than once but under ten times. This rearrangement joins TRBV6-1 to TRBJ2-5; D is unresolved. Trimming left V 6 bases short and J 1 base short, with 15 bases between. Germline values: CDR1 MNHNS, CDR2 SASEGT. The CDR3 consists of 15 residues. The CDR3 sequence is CASSAFWRSQETQYF. In nucleotides, the CDR3 is TGTGCCAGCAGCGCCTTTTGGCGGTCCCAAGAGACCCAGTACTTC.

The rearrangement uses TRBV11-2 and TRBJ1-3; a possible D gene is TRBD1 (5 bases). V lost 4 bases to trimming and J lost 10 bases, with 20 bases between them. Germline CDR1 SGHAT, CDR2 FQNNGV. The CDR3 runs 15 residues. DNA for the CDR3: TGTGCCAGCAGCTGGGAACCCCAGGGCATCGGGACCATATATTTT. This encodes CASSWEPQGIGTIYF. Based on the CDR3 plus reference TRBV11-2 and TRBJ1-3, the full variable domain is EAGVAQSPRYKIIEKRQSVAFWCNPISGHATLYWYQQILGQGPKLLIQFQNNGVVDDSQLPKDRFSAERLKGVDSTLKIQPAKLEDSAVYLCASSWEPQGIGTIYFGEGSWLTVV.

The chain joins TRBV24-1 to TRBJ2-1, with D tentatively TRBD1 (6 bases). The CDR3 is 13 residues long. V dropped 4 bases and J dropped 5 bases, with 8 bases sitting between them. The germline gives CDR1 KGHDR, CDR2 SFDVKD. CDR3 in amino acids: CATSDGQNNEQFF. CDR3 bases: TGTGCCACCAGTGACGGACAGAACAATGAGCAGTTCTTC.

This chain joins TRBV9 and TRBJ1-1; D may be TRBD1 (5 bases). Trimming took 0 bases from V and 1 from J, leaving 16 bases between them. This CDR3 is built from 17 residues. The V gene's germline CDR1 is SGDLS and CDR2 YYNGEE. Here the CDR3 reads CASSVEIGAGPNTEAFF. The CDR3 bases are TGTGCCAGCAGCGTAGAAATTGGGGCAGGACCGAACACTGAAGCTTTCTTT.

The V gene is TRBV7-9, the J gene TRBJ2-2, with D unclear. Trimming took 5 bases from V and 11 from J, leaving 9 bases between them. CDR3 length equals 11 residues. From germline, CDR1 is SEHNR and CDR2 FQNEAQ (reference sequence). CDR3 in amino acids: CASSHRPELFF. As DNA, the CDR3 is TGTGCCAGCAGCCATAGACCTGAGCTGTTTTTT.

As DNA, the CDR3 is TGCGCCAGCAGCCAAGAGGGGACCCCCACAGATACGCAGTATTTT. This translates into CASSQEGTPTDTQYF. The chain recombines TRBV4-1 with TRBJ2-3; D assignment may be TRBD1 or TRBD2 (5 bases each). Germline V gene lookup returns CDR1 MGHRA and CDR2 YSYEKL. The CDR3 has 15 residues. Trimming pared 0 bases from V and 2 bases from J, leaving 9 bases between.

This clonotype was picked up a small number of times. This chain joins TRBV19 and TRBJ1-1, with TRBD1 as a possible D gene (5 bases). The ends were cut back, 3 bases at V and 6 bases at J, with 11 bases in the middle. The germline V gene encodes CDR1 LNHDA and CDR2 SQIVND (reference sequence). The CDR3 spans 13 residues. Here the CDR3 reads CASSISTGSEAFF. CDR3 DNA: TGTGCCAGTAGTATTTCAACAGGATCTGAAGCTTTCTTT. The entire variable domain, with the rest obtained from reference TRBV19 and TRBJ1-1, is as follows: DGGITQSPKYLFRKEGQNVTLSCEQNLNHDAMYWYRQDPGQGLRLIYYSQIVNDFQKGDIAEGYSVSREKKESFPLTVTSAQKNPTAFYLCASSISTGSEAFFGQGTRLTVV.

This chain connects TRBV11-1 to TRBJ2-1, with D uncertain. The CDR3 consists of 15 residues. Germline V gene data show CDR1 as SGHAT and CDR2 as FQDESV (reference sequence). Trimming pared 6 bases from V and 2 bases from J, leaving 14 bases between. The DNA of the CDR3 is TGTGCCAGCAGTCAAGGAGCGACTCCCTACAATGAGCAGTTCTTC. Its translation: CASSQGATPYNEQFF.

V is TRBV7-9 and J is TRBJ1-1; possibly TRBD1 for D (5 bases). This CDR3 spans 14 amino acids. V dropped 4 bases and J dropped 1 base, with 10 bases sitting between them. Germline CDR1 is SEHNR and CDR2 is FQNEAQ (reference sequence). The chain's CDR3 is CASSYQGPNTEAFF. The CDR3 DNA follows: TGTGCCAGCAGCTACCAGGGACCGAACACTGAAGCTTTCTTT.

This clonotype was seen many times. V gene TRBV28 combines with J gene TRBJ2-7; D remains ambiguous. Germline CDR1 and CDR2: MDHEN and SYDVKM. The CDR3 has 11 residues. V dropped 3 bases and J dropped 2 bases, with 2 bases sitting between them. In nucleotides, the CDR3 is TGTGCCAGCAGTTTCGCCTACGAGCAGTACTTC. Its translation: CASSFAYEQYF.

V gene TRBV29-1 combines with J gene TRBJ2-1; TRBD2 matches 10 bases. The V and J ends lost 6 bases and 6 bases, in that order; junction bases with no gene match: 11. From germline, CDR1 is SQVTM and CDR2 ANQGSEA. CDR3 size: 15 residues. This chain's CDR3 is CSVRVTSGTLNEQFF. CDR3 coding DNA: TGCAGCGTGAGGGTCACTAGCGGGACACTCAATGAGCAGTTCTTC.

The chain combines TRBV5-6 with TRBJ1-1; D ambiguous. Germline V gene lookup returns CDR1 SGHDT and CDR2 YYEEEE. The CDR3 is 13 amino acids. The germline V and J ends were trimmed by 0 bases and 4 bases, with 7 bases remaining between them. This chain's CDR3 is CASSLGVSTEAFF. CDR3 DNA sequence: TGTGCCAGCAGCTTGGGAGTATCCACTGAAGCTTTCTTT.

This clonotype was found a few times. The chain uses TRBV5-1 and TRBJ2-1; 7 nucleotides match TRBD1. This CDR3 comprises 14 residues. Per the germline V gene, CDR1 is SGHRS and CDR2 is YFSETQ. J gave up 4 bases and V 7 bases, and 8 bases lay outside the gene matches. The CDR3 region is CASEQGNEYNEQFF. The CDR3 nucleotides read TGCGCCAGCGAACAGGGGAACGAGTACAATGAGCAGTTCTTC.

This clonotype was seen a handful of times. V usage is TRBV6-2 or TRBV6-3 and J usage is TRBJ2-5; TRBD1 aligns across 7 bases. The V and J ends lost 2 bases and 5 bases, in that order; junction bases with no gene match: 5. The CDR3 runs 14 residues. The V gene's germline CDR1 is MNHEY and CDR2 SVGEGT. The CDR3 DNA is TGTGCCAGCAGTTACCAGGGGGTAAGGGAGACCCAGTACTTC. This sequence encodes CASSYQGVRETQYF.

In this sample, this clonotype turned up a few times. The V call is TRBV5-1, the J call TRBJ2-7; 7 bases map to TRBD2. J lost 6 bases, V lost 2 bases, and 8 bases had no gene match. The length of the CDR3 is 14 residues. Germline CDR1 reads SGHRS; CDR2 reads YFSETQ. As DNA, the CDR3 is TGCGCCAGCAGCTTTTCGCGGGAGCAGGCCGAGCAGTACTTC. Its protein is CASSFSREQAEQYF. The variable domain in full, with the rest retrieved from reference TRBV5-1 and TRBJ2-7, is KAGVTQTPRYLIKTRGQQVTLSCSPISGHRSVSWYQQTPGQGLQFLFEYFSETQRNKGNFPGRFSGRQFSNSRSEMNVSTLELGDSALYLCASSFSREQAEQYFGPGTRLTVT.

This clonotype was seen only a few times. The chain links TRBV9 to TRBJ2-2; the D is unclear. V lost 1 base to trimming and J lost 4 bases, with 11 bases between them. CDR1 SGDLS and CDR2 YYNGEE come from the germline V gene. The CDR3 is made up of 15 amino acids. The CDR3 region has the DNA TGTGCCAGCAGCGTATTCCCAGACCCCACCGGGGAGCTGTTTTTT. It specifies CASSVFPDPTGELFF.

Comment on this clonotype: The junction shows a germline mismatch at one end, possibly a read error. The chain uses TRBV7-9 and TRBJ1-2; 7 bases match TRBD1. The germline V gene has CDR1 SEHNR and CDR2 FQNEAQ (reference sequence). This CDR3 contains 12 residues. This CDR3 is CTSSLTGERYTF. CDR3 nucleotides: TGTACCAGCAGCTTAACAGGGGAAAGGTACACCTTC.

This chain joins TRBV7-9 and TRBJ1-1; D gene unclear. Trimming pared 5 bases from V and 8 bases from J, leaving 9 bases between. Germline CDR1 reads SEHNR; CDR2 reads FQNEAQ (reference sequence). The CDR3 covers 11 residues. This CDR3 reads CASSTGYEAFF. The DNA of the CDR3 is TGTGCCAGCAGCACCGGTTACGAAGCTTTCTTT.

This chain uses TRBV6-2 or TRBV6-3 with TRBJ2-1; no reliable D call. V was trimmed by 1 base and J by 5 bases, leaving 3 bases between them. Germline assignment: CDR1 MNHEY and CDR2 SVGEGT. This CDR3 has 12 residues. CDR3 nucleotides: TGTGCCAGCAGTTACTGGGACAATGAGCAGTTCTTC. Translating it yields CASSYWDNEQFF.

In its sample, this clonotype was seen many times. The chain has TRBV29-1 and TRBJ2-7; a possible D gene is TRBD1 (6 bases). The CDR3 runs 14 residues. Trimming took 6 bases from V and 3 from J, leaving 18 bases between them. Germline lookup yields CDR1 SQVTM and CDR2 ANQGSEA. CDR3 sequence (DNA): TGCAGCGTCAGAGGGGGTAGCGAACACTACGAGCAGTACTTC. It codes for CSVRGGSEHYEQYF.